The next 22 T cell receptor beta chains were all read from a single sample in a study of T cell responses to AZD1222 COVID-19 vaccine (dated by TCRdb to 2020 to 2022). This sample's time point label indicates: about 28 days (+/-7) after the second vaccine dose. Library preparation employed the immunoSEQ multiplex PCR assay. Drawn from immuneACCESS, this table holds only the in-frame rearrangements with V and J called that TCRdb kept. Clones are partly lost; checked studies trace under half to an unresolved V gene and leave the rest unexplained. For this sample there are tens of thousands of clones; roughly four fifths appear just once. In total, the top ten clones hold roughly 27% of the sample. Sequences were derived from peripheral blood, sampled 28 days after the second AZD1222 dose. The receptors were gathered from an adult who received the AZD1222 COVID-19 vaccine.

In this sample, this clone turned up a few times. The V and J genes are TRBV12-3 or TRBV12-4 and TRBJ1-2; D is unresolved. Trimming left V 2 bases short and J 3 bases short, with 7 bases between. This CDR3 has 13 residues. The DNA for the CDR3 is TGTGCCAGCAGTTTAACAGAGTACTATGGCTACACCTTC. This translates into CASSLTEYYGYTF.

V is TRBV9 and J is TRBJ2-3; TRBD2 might be the D (5 bases). CDR3 size: 14 residues. Deletions cut 0 bases from V and 3 bases from J, with 8 bases between. The germline CDR1 and CDR2 sequences are SGDLS and YYNGEE. CDR3 protein: CASSVEGETDTQYF. The CDR3 coding sequence is TGTGCCAGCAGCGTAGAGGGAGAAACAGATACGCAGTATTTT.

The rearrangement links TRBV28 to TRBJ2-1, with D possibly being TRBD2 (6 bases). The CDR3 runs to 14 residues. Trimming removed 3 bases from V and 5 bases from J, with 11 bases in between. The germline CDR1 and CDR2 sequences are MDHEN and SYDVKM. This chain's CDR3 is CASSLVSGDNEQFF. As DNA, the CDR3 is TGTGCCAGCAGTTTGGTTAGCGGCGACAATGAGCAGTTCTTC.

The CDR3 protein is CASSKGRDQRGTEAFF. DNA of the CDR3: TGTGCCAGCAGCAAGGGCAGGGACCAGCGCGGCACTGAAGCTTTCTTT. This chain connects TRBV28 to TRBJ1-1, with a tentative D call TRBD1 (5 bases). The CDR3 sequence is 16 residues long. The germline V and J ends were trimmed by 6 bases and 4 bases, with 21 bases remaining between them. Germline values: CDR1 MDHEN, CDR2 SYDVKM. The full variable domain, completed using reference TRBV28 and TRBJ1-1, is DVKVTQSSRYLVKRTGEKVFLECVQDMDHENMFWYRQDPGLGLRLIYFSYDVKMKEKGDIPEGYSVSREKKERFSLILESASTNQTSMYLCASSKGRDQRGTEAFFGQGTRLTVV.

This chain joins TRBV3-1 (or the pseudogene TRBV3-2) and TRBJ2-7; D perhaps matches TRBD2 (5 bases). Germline V gene data show CDR1 as LGHDT and CDR2 as YNNKEL (reference sequence). The V and J ends lost 0 bases and 0 bases respectively, with 9 bases between them. This CDR3 comprises 15 residues. This CDR3 reads CASSQERVHSYEQYF. CDR3 nucleotides: TGTGCCAGCAGCCAAGAGCGGGTCCACTCCTACGAGCAGTACTTC.

The rearrangement joins TRBV5-1 to TRBJ2-2, with 7 bases identical to TRBD2. The CDR3 is 16 residues long. J lost 4 bases, V lost 3 bases, and 9 bases had no gene match. Germline V lookup: CDR1 SGHRS, CDR2 YFSETQ. The CDR3 sequence: CASSSTSLSGTGELFF. CDR3 nucleotide sequence: TGCGCCAGCAGCTCGACTAGCCTGAGCGGCACCGGGGAGCTGTTTTTT.

This chain uses TRBV18 with TRBJ2-7, with 11 bases lining up with TRBD1. The V gene's germline CDR1 is KGHSH and CDR2 LQKENI. This CDR3 contains 16 residues. The ends lost 0 bases at V and 2 bases at J; junction bases unmatched: 3. The CDR3 sequence: CASSPPRGQGAYEQYF. DNA of the CDR3: TGTGCCAGCTCACCACCTAGGGGACAGGGGGCCTACGAGCAGTACTTC.

This clone appeared a single time. The rearrangement uses TRBV2 and TRBJ1-1, with D possibly matching TRBD1 (6 bases). Germline assignment: CDR1 SNHLY and CDR2 FYNNEI. V lost 3 bases and J 4 bases, leaving 12 bases between the germline ends. The length of the CDR3 is 14 residues. The CDR3 DNA follows: TGTGCCAGCAGTGAGAGGCAGGGGATCACTGAAGCTTTCTTT. It codes for CASSERQGITEAFF.

The chain couples TRBV7-7 to TRBJ2-5, with D possibly matching TRBD2 (6 bases). V lost 8 bases, J lost 0 bases, and 10 bases lay in between. CDR3 length equals 13 residues. Germline V gives CDR1 SSHAT, CDR2 FNYEAQ (reference sequence). CDR3 sequence reads: CASQLAHQETQYF. The CDR3 DNA follows: TGTGCCAGCCAACTAGCCCACCAAGAGACCCAGTACTTC.

The CDR3 DNA reads TGTGCCAGTAGTATAGGTGTAGCGGGAGGGCCCGGGGAGCTGTTTTTT. Protein sequence: CASSIGVAGGPGELFF. V is TRBV19 and J is TRBJ2-2; 11 nucleotides align to TRBD2. With V trimmed by 1 base and J by 6 bases, 4 bases remained unmatched. Germline V gene sequence: CDR1 LNHDA, CDR2 SQIVND (reference sequence). CDR3 length equals 16 residues. Filled out from reference TRBV19 and TRBJ2-2, the complete variable domain reads DGGITQSPKYLFRKEGQNVTLSCEQNLNHDAMYWYRQDPGQGLRLIYYSQIVNDFQKGDIAEGYSVSREKKESFPLTVTSAQKNPTAFYLCASSIGVAGGPGELFFGEGSRLTVL.

J is TRBJ1-2 and V is TRBV21-1. TRBV21-1 is labeled a pseudogene. The CDR3 consists of 16 residues. CDR3 coding DNA: TGTGCCAGCAGGGAACACAGGAGGCGAGATAACTATGGCTACACCTTC. Its translation: CASREHRRRDNYGYTF.

This clone was counted many times. The CDR3 region is CASSVEQTTGRETQYF. The CDR3 bases are TGTGCCAGCAGCGTAGAACAGACTACTGGTCGGGAGACCCAGTACTTC. The gene calls are TRBV9 and TRBJ2-5; tentative D call: TRBD2 (5 bases). Trimming stripped 0 bases from V and 5 bases from J, with 17 bases between. CDR1 and CDR2 (germline): SGDLS, YYNGEE. This CDR3 spans 16 amino acids.

The V call is TRBV27, the J call TRBJ2-1; TRBD1 matches 9 bases. The CDR3 is made up of 14 amino acids. CDR1 MNHEY and CDR2 SMNVEV come from the germline V gene (reference sequence). With 6 bases clipped from V and 3 bases from J, the junction kept 3 bases outside the gene matches. CDR3 DNA: TGTGCCAGCAGCCCGGACAGGGGCTACAATGAGCAGTTCTTC. Translated: CASSPDRGYNEQFF.

The V call is TRBV28, the J call TRBJ1-4; D call uncertain. This CDR3 contains 15 residues. The germline CDR1 and CDR2 sequences are MDHEN and SYDVKM. With 7 bases removed from V and 0 bases from J, the gap between germline ends came to 12 bases. The CDR3, as DNA: TGTGCCAGCAATTCCCAGGATGCAACTAATGAAAAACTGTTTTTT. This gives the protein CASNSQDATNEKLFF.

This clone is judged medium-sized (0.01 to 0.1%). This chain links TRBV5-4 with TRBJ2-2; TRBD1 matches at 7 bases. V was clipped by 2 bases and J by 6 bases; unmatched bases: 4. This CDR3 spans 14 amino acids. The germline V gene has CDR1 SGHNT and CDR2 YYREEE (reference sequence). The CDR3 nucleotides read TGTGCCAGCAGCTTACAGGGGCCCCCCGGGGAGCTGTTTTTT. Residues: CASSLQGPPGELFF. The whole variable domain, filled in from reference TRBV5-4 and TRBJ2-2, reads ETGVTQSPTHLIKTRGQQVTLRCSSQSGHNTVSWYQQALGQGPQFIFQYYREEENGRGNFPPRFSGLQFPNYSSELNVNALELDDSALYLCASSLQGPPGELFFGEGSRLTVL.

The chain is built from TRBV9 and TRBJ2-3; 9 bases map to TRBD2. This CDR3 comprises 15 residues. CDR1 is SGDLS and CDR2 is YYNGEE in the germline V gene. V lost 3 bases and J lost 0; bases outside the gene matches: 2. CDR3 region: CASSGGLASTDTQYF. CDR3 DNA sequence: TGTGCCAGCAGCGGGGGACTAGCAAGCACAGATACGCAGTATTTT.

This chain links TRBV7-2 with TRBJ2-7, with a possible D match to TRBD1 (5 bases). The CDR3 is made up of 14 amino acids. CDR1 SGHTA and CDR2 FQGNSA come from the germline V gene. Trimming took off 5 bases at V and 2 bases at J, with 13 bases between the two ends. CDR3 nucleotide sequence: TGTGCCAGCAGCAACAGGCAGAAGACCTACGAGCAGTACTTC. It is translated as CASSNRQKTYEQYF.

The chain carries TRBV18 and TRBJ1-2; possibly TRBD1 for D (5 bases). V gave up 3 bases and J gave up 3 bases, with 14 bases separating them. Germline V CDR1 and CDR2: KGHSH, LQKENI. The CDR3 covers 15 residues. The CDR3 region has the DNA TGTGCCAGCTCACCTCCCGGAGGGGCGGACTATGGCTACACCTTC. The encoded protein is CASSPPGGADYGYTF.

V usage is TRBV5-1 and J usage is TRBJ2-1; no definite D call. CDR1 and CDR2 (germline): SGHRS, YFSETQ. The ends were cut back, 0 bases at V and 15 bases at J, with 10 bases in the middle. CDR3 length: 11 residues. The CDR3 here is CASSLEGPLFF. CDR3 bases: TGCGCCAGCAGCTTGGAAGGACCCTTGTTCTTC.

The chain combines TRBV5-1 with TRBJ2-7; no firm D call. The V end lost 2 bases, the J end lost 1 base, and 10 bases lay between the germline ends. Germline V CDR1 and CDR2: SGHRS, YFSETQ. The CDR3 extends over 14 amino acids. Written as DNA, the CDR3 is TGCGCCAGCAGCTTTGGCCTGGGTTCCTACGAGCAGTACTTC. Protein: CASSFGLGSYEQYF.

Only a few counts were recorded for this clone. The chain joins TRBV19 to TRBJ1-2, with TRBD1 matching 12 bases. CDR3 length equals 15 residues. From germline, CDR1 is LNHDA and CDR2 SQIVND (reference sequence). J gave up 8 bases and V 4 bases, and 8 bases lay outside the gene matches. The CDR3 bases are TGTGCCAGTAGTAGACCGGGACAGGGGGCACGGGGCTACACCTTC. Amino acids: CASSRPGQGARGYTF. Drawing the rest from reference TRBV19 and TRBJ1-2, the complete variable domain is DGGITQSPKYLFRKEGQNVTLSCEQNLNHDAMYWYRQDPGQGLRLIYYSQIVNDFQKGDIAEGYSVSREKKESFPLTVTSAQKNPTAFYLCASSRPGQGARGYTFGSGTRLTVV.

V and J are TRBV7-2 and TRBJ2-2; D not resolved. This CDR3 comprises 13 residues. Germline V gene sequence: CDR1 SGHTA, CDR2 FQGNSA. Between the trimmed V and J ends, which lost 3 bases and 6 bases, there was a span of 8 bases. The CDR3 region is CASSLVEPGELFF. The DNA of the CDR3 is TGTGCCAGCAGCTTGGTTGAGCCCGGGGAGCTGTTTTTT. Full variable domain (remainder filled in from reference TRBV7-2 and TRBJ2-2): GAGVSQSPSNKVTEKGKDVELRCDPISGHTALYWYRQSLGQGLEFLIYFQGNSAPDKSGLPSDRFSAERTGGSVSTLTIQRTQQEDSAVYLCASSLVEPGELFFGEGSRLTVL.